Each of the 17 T cell receptor beta chains below was sequenced from the same sample in a study of CD8+ T cells in alopecia areata. Extraction and reverse transcription of RNA yielded cDNA as the sequencing template. Only in-frame clones appear in the TCRdb table, and some are missing; sequencing was by immunoSEQ multiplex PCR. The sample holds more than 150,000 clones, around 56% seen once. The treatment was: oral pan-JAK inhibitor, 5-10 mg twice daily. The source was CD4+ T cells sorted from blood, collected at week 4, from a patient treated with tofacitinib. The receptors originated from a human donor with alopecia areata.

The count of this clone is one. The CDR3: CSVARRLNYEQYF. In nucleotides, the CDR3 is TGCAGCGTTGCGCGGAGATTAAACTACGAGCAGTACTTC. The chain uses TRBV29-1 and TRBJ2-7; the D is unclear. This CDR3 is 13 amino acids long. V lost 4 bases to trimming and J lost 3 bases, with 13 bases between them. Germline loops: CDR1 SQVTM, CDR2 ANQGSEA.

This chain links TRBV29-1 with TRBJ1-2, with no clear D. Germline V gene lookup returns CDR1 SQVTM and CDR2 ANQGSEA. CDR3 length: 11 residues. V lost 7 bases, J lost 3 bases, and 9 bases lay in between. The CDR3 nucleotides are TGCAGCGCGTCCCACCACTATGGCTACACCTTC. Translated, it gives CSASHHYGYTF.

This clone showed up just a few times. The V gene is TRBV7-9, the J gene TRBJ1-2; D is perhaps TRBD1 (5 bases). The CDR3 length is 14 residues. The germline gives CDR1 SEHNR, CDR2 FQNEAQ (reference sequence). V lost 5 bases to trimming and J lost 2 bases, with 12 bases between them. Written as DNA, the CDR3 is TGTGCCAGCAGCCCCCCGGGGCCGAACTATGGCTACACCTTC. Encoded protein: CASSPPGPNYGYTF.

This rearrangement joins TRBV29-1 to TRBJ1-4; D gene uncertain. CDR1 and CDR2 from the germline V gene are SQVTM and ANQGSEA. Trimming pared 7 bases from V and 0 bases from J, leaving 9 bases between. The CDR3 is 13 amino acids. CDR3 region: CSGRPTTNEKLFF. CDR3 nucleotides: TGCAGCGGCCGACCCACAACTAATGAAAAACTGTTTTTT.

This clone appeared a single time. The rearrangement links TRBV29-1 to TRBJ1-2; no reliable D call. Per the germline V gene, CDR1 is SQVTM and CDR2 is ANQGSEA. This CDR3 is 12 amino acids long. Trimming took 4 bases from V and 1 from J, leaving 7 bases between them. The CDR3 spells CSVGGFNYGYTF. The CDR3 DNA sequence: TGCAGCGTTGGAGGTTTTAACTATGGCTACACCTTC.

The chain combines TRBV29-1 with TRBJ1-1; a possible D gene is TRBD1 (5 bases). The CDR3 totals 14 residues. V lost 6 bases and J 3 bases, leaving 17 bases between the germline ends. CDR1 and CDR2 from the germline V gene are SQVTM and ANQGSEA. CDR3 in DNA: TGCAGCGTGGCGGGACTGTCCTCGGACACTGAAGCTTTCTTT. It codes for CSVAGLSSDTEAFF. The full variable domain, with the rest looked up from reference TRBV29-1 and TRBJ1-1, is SAVISQKPSRDICQRGTSLTIQCQVDSQVTMMFWYRQQPGQSLTLIATANQGSEATYESGFVIDKFPISRPNLTFSTLTVSNMSPEDSSIYLCSVAGLSSDTEAFFGQGTRLTVV.

The rearrangement links TRBV4-1 to TRBJ2-7, with a tentative D call TRBD2 (5 bases). Trimming left V 5 bases short and J 7 bases short, with 15 bases between. Germline CDR1 is MGHRA and CDR2 is YSYEKL. The CDR3 covers 13 residues. The CDR3: CASSGWPPGEQYF. As DNA, the CDR3 is TGCGCCAGCAGCGGCTGGCCCCCGGGAGAGCAGTACTTC.

This clone turned up a few times. This rearrangement joins TRBV6-5 to TRBJ2-4; D not certain. V shed 7 bases and J shed 5 bases, with 12 bases lying between them. The CDR3 has 13 residues. CDR1 and CDR2 from the germline V gene are MNHEY and SVGAGI. The CDR3 reads CASIRASENIQYF. Here the CDR3 DNA reads TGTGCCAGCATCCGGGCCAGTGAAAACATTCAGTACTTC.

This clone was observed a handful of times. The V and J genes are TRBV7-2 and TRBJ1-3, with a tentative D call TRBD1 (6 bases). The CDR3 totals 15 residues. Germline V gene sequence: CDR1 SGHTA, CDR2 FQGNSA. V lost 5 bases to trimming and J lost 5 bases, with 16 bases between them. As DNA, the CDR3 is TGTGCCAGCAGCGCCCGGACAGACTACAGAAACACCATATATTTT. It is translated as CASSARTDYRNTIYF.

This rearrangement joins TRBV29-1 to TRBJ1-1; the match to TRBD1 covers 7 bases. V dropped 1 base and J dropped 0; count of bases not matched to a gene: 5. This CDR3 has 15 amino acids. Germline V gene data show CDR1 as SQVTM and CDR2 as ANQGSEA. This CDR3 is CSVEVPGTVNTEAFF. The CDR3 DNA sequence: TGCAGCGTTGAAGTCCCGGGGACAGTGAACACTGAAGCTTTCTTT.

V gene TRBV28 combines with J gene TRBJ2-2, with a weak D call TRBD1 (6 bases). Trimming shortened V by 3 bases and J by 3 bases, and 11 bases separated the two germline ends. Per the germline V gene, CDR1 is MDHEN and CDR2 is SYDVKM. CDR3 size: 15 residues. The CDR3 region is CASSFLDRYTGELFF. The CDR3 coding sequence is TGTGCCAGCAGTTTCCTGGACAGATACACCGGGGAGCTGTTTTTT.

The genes are TRBV7-9 and TRBJ2-7; 7 nucleotides agree with TRBD1. The CDR3 runs 12 residues. In germline, CDR1 is SEHNR, CDR2 FQNEAQ (reference sequence). The junction had 4 bases not matched to a gene; V was cut back by 5 bases and J by 6 bases. The CDR3 loop is CASSSNRGEQYF. The CDR3 DNA reads TGTGCCAGCAGCAGTAACAGGGGCGAGCAGTACTTC. The whole variable domain, filled in from reference TRBV7-9 and TRBJ2-7, reads DTGVSQNPRHKITKRGQNVTFRCDPISEHNRLYWYRQTLGQGPEFLTYFQNEAQLEKSRLLSDRFSAERPKGSFSTLEIQRTEQGDSAMYLCASSSNRGEQYFGPGTRLTVT.

CDR3 DNA sequence: TGCAGCGTCGACAGGGAGGGTGGCTACACCTTC. It codes for CSVDREGGYTF. J is TRBJ1-2 and V is TRBV29-1, with 7 nucleotides matching TRBD1. The CDR3 runs to 11 residues. The V segment lost 6 bases and the J segment 7 bases; nucleotides outside the gene matches: 5. Per the germline V gene, CDR1 is SQVTM and CDR2 is ANQGSEA.

The J gene is TRBJ2-6, the V gene TRBV29-1, with 8 bases identical to TRBD1. The ends lost 6 bases at V and 1 base at J; junction bases unmatched: 2. CDR1 SQVTM and CDR2 ANQGSEA come from the germline V gene. The CDR3 extends over 14 amino acids. The CDR3 nucleotides read TGCAGCGTCCGACAGGGGTCTGGGGCCAACGTCCTGACTTTC. Its protein product is CSVRQGSGANVLTF.

This sequence joins TRBV7-8 and TRBJ1-1; D remains ambiguous. The CDR3 consists of 13 residues. Trimming removed 2 bases from V and 0 bases from J, with 4 bases in between. Germline V lookup: CDR1 SGHVS, CDR2 FQNEAQ. The CDR3 sequence: CASSLWMNTEAFF. CDR3 sequence (DNA): TGTGCCAGCAGCTTATGGATGAACACTGAAGCTTTCTTT.

The rearrangement uses TRBV30 and TRBJ1-2, with 10 bases that match TRBD1. CDR1 and CDR2 from the germline V gene are GTSNPN and SVGIG (reference sequence). The length of the CDR3 is 17 residues. Trimming took 0 bases from V and 5 from J; bases not matched to a gene: 12. CDR3 residues: CAWSVPSPGQGLYGYTF. In DNA, the CDR3 is TGTGCCTGGAGTGTGCCCTCTCCGGGACAGGGGCTGTATGGCTACACCTTC.

The chain links TRBV29-1 to TRBJ2-7, with D possibly TRBD2 on 5 matching bases. The CDR3 covers 11 residues. V lost 5 bases and J lost 6, with 11 bases in between. The germline V gene encodes CDR1 SQVTM and CDR2 ANQGSEA. The CDR3 region has the DNA TGCAGCGTTTCCGAGGGCGTCGAGCAGTACTTC. Its translation: CSVSEGVEQYF.